The present TCR beta chain was sequenced within a study of regulatory T cells in long-lasting Graves disease (dated by TCRdb to the early 2020s). Background for the entire study: In the newly diagnosed Graves' disease group, patients had been taking antithyroid drugs for less than 3 months. Peripheral blood TCR sequencing and RNA sequencing compared persistent Graves' disease patients with newly diagnosed Graves' disease patients. The study was conducted in China and was registered as a clinical trial. A total of 33 samples were covered by TCR sequencing, comprising around 13 persistent and roughly 20 newly diagnosed Graves' disease patients.

There are many counts of this clonotype. There is no known antigen for this receptor. Per-base qualities were not stored, and no clone one base away is much larger. Reading the germline V gene (reference sequence) gives CDR1 SGHKS and CDR2 YYEKEE. The CDR3 spans 15 residues, from the cysteine through the phenylalanine. The sequence is cut down to CDR3 DNA, 45 bases in frame from base 1. Trimming takes 0 bases from V and 3 bases from J, and the germline ends sit 10 bases apart. The research as a whole found: Persistent disease showed preferential use of TRBV28, TRBJ1-2 and TRBJ2-5, whereas newly diagnosed disease favored TRBV20-1 and TRBJ2-1. Persistent patients shared more public clonotypes among themselves (around 3,000) than newly diagnosed patients did (about 970). Sequencing and analysis were restricted to the TCR beta chain. Compared with newly diagnosed patients, persistent Graves' disease patients had lower TCR Shannon entropy and fewer highly expanded clones, which suggests clonal expansion. As a limitation, the authors acknowledged that the small sample size may reduce accuracy. The study examined only peripheral blood because the primary lesion, thyroid tissue, could not be accessed.

The library was obtained by multiplex PCR. Sequenced on an Illumina HiSeq 4000. iRepertoire HTBI primers and Arm-PCR amplification of CDR3 regions were used to construct TCR beta libraries. Before sequencing, the PCR products underwent gel purification. As for the original processing: Across samples, 60 to 75 TRBV and roughly 15 TRBJ segments were identified and used for gene usage analysis of CDR3 amino acid clonotypes. Filtered high-quality paired reads were merged into contigs using COPE and FqMerger. BLAST was used to align contigs to IMGT TRBV, TRBD and TRBJ reference genes, and CDR3 was defined according to IMGT. Highly expanded clones were defined as clonotypes with a frequency above 0.1%. Shannon entropy was used to measure repertoire diversity, and the Gini coefficient was used to measure V-J evenness. Clonotypes shared by more than one individual were considered public. The raw public reads went through TCRdb reprocessing: fastp at Q25, MiXCR clone calling, in-frame beta chains kept. Duplicate CDR3 protein sequences are folded into a single record with the most common DNA and genes. The V and J calls here are based on TCRdb, not the publication. This sample has a few hundred thousand distinct CDR3 sequences in its table, and around 19% of those were observed once. About 15% of the sample goes to the ten largest clones.

The time point label here, explained by the study, means: newly diagnosed GD, antithyroid drugs for less than 3 months. For both TCR sequencing and RNA sequencing, RNA was extracted from PBMCs in TRIzol. The diagnosis of Graves' disease followed American Thyroid Association guidelines. Patients were recruited from an endocrinology department in Xi'an, China. Each patient gave about 10 milliliters of peripheral blood, collected in an EDTA anticoagulant tube. Ficoll Paque Plus density gradient separation was used to isolate PBMCs, and no additional T cell sorting was done. An Agilent 2100 Bioanalyzer and agarose gel were used to assess RNA quality, and a NanoDrop 2000 was used to measure RNA concentration. This sample was also put to use in a study of T cells in Graves' hyperthyroidism and ophthalmopathy. Looking at the second paper: A patient counted as having stable Graves' hyperthyroidism if no progression to ophthalmopathy occurred over 18 months of follow-up. Hyperthyroidism patients were aged 18 to 65 years and newly diagnosed, with disease duration of less than 2 months. Patients with uncontrolled infections, other autoimmune diseases, pregnancy or lactation were excluded. Diagnoses were established on the basis of clinical symptoms, serum thyroxine and TRAb, thyroid ultrasound, and orbital computed tomography. For the first round of RT-PCR on the TCR CDR3, the HTBI primer set was used together with the Qiagen OneStep RT-PCR kit. Most expanded thyroid clonotypes (frequency above 0.001) were also found in blood, which suggests that blood repertoires may mirror thyroid immune responses. In cross-validation, a model built on a 13 V-J signature told ophthalmopathy apart from stable hyperthyroidism with about 90% sensitivity and roughly 82% specificity, and in testing the same model reached 80%/75%. In validation, the model predicted progression to ophthalmopathy with roughly 66% sensitivity and 72.22% specificity, a median of approximately 6.7 months before onset. To identify distinguishing TCR V-J signatures, a discovery cohort of 90 to 100 patients was used, comprising 40 to 45 with Graves' ophthalmopathy and around 57 with stable Graves' hyperthyroidism. Prospective prediction of ophthalmopathy was tested in an independent validation cohort of approximately 19 hyperthyroidism patients and some 17 patients who later progressed to ophthalmopathy. The approximately 100 discovery patients were randomly divided into training and test sets at a 7:3 ratio. The study also compared thyroid tissue and blood T-cell repertoires from about six Graves' hyperthyroidism patients. After sampling, hyperthyroidism patients received methimazole starting at 30 mg daily, and ophthalmopathy patients received high-dose intravenous methylprednisolone. A second multiplex PCR round built the libraries, followed by size selection and purification. The libraries were sequenced on an Illumina HiSeq2000 using paired-end 100 bp reads. SOAPnuke was used to process the raw data, with reads discarded if the reads contained adapters or uncalled bases, had a mean Phred below 15, or lacked an exact constant-primer or identifier match. High-quality paired reads were merged with COPE v1.2.5, and unique nucleotide sequences were defined as clonotypes. Clonotypes were aligned to IMGT TRBV, TRBD and TRBJ reference segments using MiTCR v1.1. The analysis was restricted to V-J combinations with a frequency above 0.0001, which together covered 99.2% of the repertoires. The TCS score was defined as the ratio of F50 (clonal expansion) to E x V (chaos), calculated using BLOSUM62-based TCRdist between CDR3 peptides within each V-J. Welch's t-statistics and random forest reduced approximately 520 V-J features to under 15, which were used in a naive Bayes classifier (R e1071). Sample size was not statistically predetermined, and blinding of investigators to group allocation was not performed. According to the paper, TCR Vbeta CDR3 sequencing was carried out on roughly 130 peripheral blood samples, which came from fewer than 50 ophthalmopathy, around 74 hyperthyroidism and around 17 progressor patients.

The V and J segments used are TRBV5-5 and TRBJ1-3; the D gene cannot be resolved reliably. The sample in question was peripheral blood mononuclear cells (PBMCs), obtained at new diagnosis, from a patient treated with antithyroid drugs. This clonotype was obtained from a woman in her thirties with Graves disease. Donor details come from another sample of the same person, matched by shared clones. This receptor carries the CDR3 CASSLVGNYGNTIYF. The nucleotide sequence is given as TGTGCCAGCAGCTTGGTGGGGAACTATGGAAACACCATATATTTT. The full variable domain, with segments outside the CDR3 supplied by the reference TRBV5-5 and TRBJ1-3 proteins, appears as DAGVTQSPTHLIKTRGQQVTLRCSPISGHKSVSWYQQVLGQGPQFIFQYYEKEERGRGNFPDRFSARQFPNYSSELNVNALLLGDSALYLCASSLVGNYGNTIYFGEGSWLTVV.